These 28 T cell receptor beta chains came from one sample sequenced in a study of monozygotic twins with inflammatory bowel disease. TCRdb re-called the 5' RACE reads and gives one entry per CDR3 protein, without DNA. The table lists about 93,000 distinct CDR3 sequences. The sequenced sample consisted of blood. These receptor sequences come from a human donor with ulcerative colitis or Crohn's disease, or a healthy co-twin of an affected twin (not recorded which).

The rearrangement links TRBV5-4 to TRBJ2-3; the TCRdb call, TRBD1, lacks DNA for checking. The CDR3 has 17 residues. Germline values: CDR1 SGHNT, CDR2 YYREEE (reference sequence). The CDR3 loop is CASSLMIGGPNADTQYF.

The chain links TRBV24-1 to TRBJ2-1; TCRdb reports TRBD2, a call that lacks DNA to check it against. The germline gives CDR1 KGHDR, CDR2 SFDVKD. The CDR3 contains 13 residues. CDR3 sequence reads: CATSVGERGEQFF.

The V call is TRBV5-6, the J call TRBJ1-5. The CDR3 consists of 12 residues. From germline, CDR1 is SGHDT and CDR2 YYEEEE. The CDR3 reads CASSGVDQPQHF.

J is TRBJ2-5 and V is TRBV7-8. Germline-derived CDR1 and CDR2 are SGHVS and FQNEAQ. The CDR3 has 12 residues. The CDR3 loop is CASSLGTETQYF.

The genes are TRBV7-2 and TRBJ2-7; TCRdb reports TRBD1, a call that lacks DNA to check it against. The CDR3 runs 15 residues. Germline V lookup: CDR1 SGHTA, CDR2 FQGNSA. The CDR3 protein is CASSLGGTDTYEQYF.

This chain links TRBV7-6 with TRBJ1-1. Germline V gene data show CDR1 as SGHVS and CDR2 as FNYEAQ. The length of the CDR3 is 13 residues. CDR3 loop: CASSLNLGTEAFF.

This chain uses TRBV27 with TRBJ1-2; TCRdb outputs TRBD1, but without DNA this stays unchecked. This CDR3 has 15 residues. Germline CDR1 and CDR2: MNHEY and SMNVEV (reference sequence). The CDR3 sequence: CASSLVAGGAHGYTF.

The J gene is TRBJ2-1, the V gene TRBV9; without DNA, the TCRdb call of TRBD2 cannot be checked. Germline V gives CDR1 SGDLS, CDR2 YYNGEE. The CDR3 contains 14 residues. This CDR3 is CASSVGPAYNEQFF.

The chain's CDR3 is CSAPPASGPYNEQFF. The genes are TRBV20-1 and TRBJ2-1; TCRdb returns TRBD2, unconfirmable since there is no DNA. Germline V gene sequence: CDR1 DFQATT, CDR2 SNEGSKA (reference sequence). The length of the CDR3 is 15 residues.

This chain joins TRBV5-1 and TRBJ2-2; checking the TCRdb D call of TRBD1 is not possible without DNA. CDR3 length equals 15 residues. Germline loops: CDR1 SGHRS, CDR2 YFSETQ. CDR3 sequence: CASSRGGAYTGELFF.

This chain connects TRBV2 to TRBJ2-1; the D gene TCRdb calls, TRBD1, cannot be checked with no DNA. Germline assignment: CDR1 SNHLY and CDR2 FYNNEI. The CDR3 runs to 14 residues. CDR3 sequence reads: CATQGATLYNEQFF.

The rearrangement joins TRBV21-1 to TRBJ2-7; TCRdb lists TRBD2, though no DNA is available to test this call. TRBV21-1 is a known pseudogene. The CDR3 extends over 18 amino acids. The CDR3 sequence is CASSKLRPAQKQTYEQYF.

This chain joins TRBV7-9 and TRBJ1-6. Per germline, CDR1 SEHNR and CDR2 FQNEAQ (reference sequence). The CDR3 loop spans 11 amino acids. The CDR3 sequence: CASSPDGPLHF.

The chain carries TRBV5-1 and TRBJ1-1. The length of the CDR3 is 14 residues. Germline-derived CDR1 and CDR2 are SGHRS and YFSETQ. The CDR3 here is CASRTIPLNTEAFF.

J is TRBJ1-1 and V is TRBV12-3 or TRBV12-4; with no DNA, the TCRdb D assignment of TRBD1 cannot be verified. The CDR3 loop spans 15 amino acids. The chain's CDR3 is CASSPRTGGNTEAFF.

The V call is TRBV5-1, the J call TRBJ1-1; absent DNA, TCRdb's TRBD1 call cannot be checked. This CDR3 contains 15 residues. CDR1 and CDR2 (germline): SGHRS, YFSETQ. The CDR3 region is CASSSGPLGNTEAFF. Using reference TRBV5-1 and TRBJ1-1 for the parts outside the CDR3, the full variable domain is KAGVTQTPRYLIKTRGQQVTLSCSPISGHRSVSWYQQTPGQGLQFLFEYFSETQRNKGNFPGRFSGRQFSNSRSEMNVSTLELGDSALYLCASSSGPLGNTEAFFGQGTRLTVV.

This rearrangement joins TRBV20-1 to TRBJ1-5; the TRBD1 assignment by TCRdb is unverifiable without DNA. The CDR3 consists of 14 residues. Germline lookup yields CDR1 DFQATT and CDR2 SNEGSKA (reference sequence). CDR3 sequence: CSAIQGAGNQPQHF.

This rearrangement joins TRBV5-1 to TRBJ2-1; TCRdb picks TRBD2, but there is no DNA to check that call. Germline V gene lookup returns CDR1 SGHRS and CDR2 YFSETQ. CDR3 length: 15 amino acids. The CDR3 reads CATRLGSGGLDEQFF.

The V gene is TRBV6-1, the J gene TRBJ2-4; TCRdb reports TRBD1, a call that lacks DNA to check it against. Germline V gene sequence: CDR1 MNHNS, CDR2 SASEGT. The CDR3 length is 15 residues. CDR3 region: CASSEAGQGRSIQYF.

CDR3 region: CASSQQRGQGNQPQHF. The V and J genes are TRBV4-2 and TRBJ1-5; checking the TCRdb D call of TRBD1 is not possible without DNA. Germline assignment: CDR1 LGHNA and CDR2 YNFKEQ. This CDR3 is 16 amino acids long.

CDR3 protein: CASSQARQGVSYEQYF. The chain has TRBV3-1 and TRBJ2-7; the TRBD1 assignment by TCRdb is unverifiable without DNA. In germline, CDR1 is LGHDT, CDR2 YNNKEL (reference sequence). The CDR3 runs to 16 residues.

This chain joins TRBV9 and TRBJ1-6. The CDR3 length is 14 residues. Germline V gene data show CDR1 as SGDLS and CDR2 as YYNGEE. The CDR3 spells CASSVKSYNSPLHF.

The chain employs TRBV5-4 and TRBJ1-2; TCRdb selects TRBD1, and the lack of DNA leaves this call unchecked. Germline values: CDR1 SGHNT, CDR2 YYREEE (reference sequence). The CDR3 totals 16 residues. CDR3 region: CASSLSPGTGTYGYTF. The whole variable domain, remainder taken from reference TRBV5-4 and TRBJ1-2, is ETGVTQSPTHLIKTRGQQVTLRCSSQSGHNTVSWYQQALGQGPQFIFQYYREEENGRGNFPPRFSGLQFPNYSSELNVNALELDDSALYLCASSLSPGTGTYGYTFGSGTRLTVV.

The gene calls are TRBV7-8 and TRBJ2-7. The CDR3 extends over 15 amino acids. CDR1 is SGHVS and CDR2 is FQNEAQ in the germline V gene. The CDR3 loop is CASSFAEPSYEEQYF. The full variable domain, with the rest looked up from reference TRBV7-8 and TRBJ2-7, is GAGVSQSPRYKVAKRGQDVALRCDPISGHVSLFWYQQALGQGPEFLTYFQNEAQLDKSGLPSDRFFAERPEGSVSTLKIQRTQQEDSAVYLCASSFAEPSYEEQYFGPGTRLTVT.

The V call is TRBV18, the J call TRBJ2-7; TCRdb gives TRBD1 as the D gene, but with no DNA this cannot be confirmed. Germline V gene data show CDR1 as KGHSH and CDR2 as LQKENI. This CDR3 region has 15 residues. CDR3 protein: CASSTRGQSSYEQYF.

This chain connects TRBV3-1 to TRBJ1-6; the TCRdb D gene call, TRBD1, has no DNA to confirm it. CDR1 LGHDT and CDR2 YNNKEL come from the germline V gene (reference sequence). The CDR3 is 18 amino acids. This chain's CDR3 is CASSHRPQIRGRGSPLHF.

The chain recombines TRBV20-1 with TRBJ1-5; the D call from TCRdb, TRBD1, cannot be confirmed without DNA. Germline CDR1 is DFQATT and CDR2 is SNEGSKA (reference sequence). This CDR3 region has 15 residues. The CDR3: CSASLGGVGNQPQHF.

CDR3 in amino acids: CASSLGANQETQYF. J is TRBJ2-5 and V is TRBV7-9; TCRdb designates TRBD2, a call that cannot be tested without DNA. This CDR3 comprises 14 residues. CDR1 and CDR2 (germline): SEHNR, FQNEAQ (reference sequence). Full variable domain (remainder filled in from reference TRBV7-9 and TRBJ2-5): DTGVSQNPRHKITKRGQNVTFRCDPISEHNRLYWYRQTLGQGPEFLTYFQNEAQLEKSRLLSDRFSAERPKGSFSTLEIQRTEQGDSAMYLCASSLGANQETQYFGPGTRLLVL.